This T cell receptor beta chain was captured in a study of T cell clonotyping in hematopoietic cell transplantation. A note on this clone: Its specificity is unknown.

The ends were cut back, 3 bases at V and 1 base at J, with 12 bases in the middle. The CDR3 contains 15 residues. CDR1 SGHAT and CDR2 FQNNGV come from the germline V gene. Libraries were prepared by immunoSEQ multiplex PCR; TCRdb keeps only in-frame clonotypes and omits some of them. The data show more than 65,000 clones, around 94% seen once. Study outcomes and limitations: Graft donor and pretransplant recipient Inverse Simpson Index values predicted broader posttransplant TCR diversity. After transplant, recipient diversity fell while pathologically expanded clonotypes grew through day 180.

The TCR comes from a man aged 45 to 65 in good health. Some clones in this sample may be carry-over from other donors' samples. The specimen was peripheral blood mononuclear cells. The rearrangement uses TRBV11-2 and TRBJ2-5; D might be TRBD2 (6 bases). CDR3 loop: CASSFSGSAQETQYF. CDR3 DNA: TGTGCCAGCAGCTTTAGCGGAAGTGCCCAAGAGACCCAGTACTTC.